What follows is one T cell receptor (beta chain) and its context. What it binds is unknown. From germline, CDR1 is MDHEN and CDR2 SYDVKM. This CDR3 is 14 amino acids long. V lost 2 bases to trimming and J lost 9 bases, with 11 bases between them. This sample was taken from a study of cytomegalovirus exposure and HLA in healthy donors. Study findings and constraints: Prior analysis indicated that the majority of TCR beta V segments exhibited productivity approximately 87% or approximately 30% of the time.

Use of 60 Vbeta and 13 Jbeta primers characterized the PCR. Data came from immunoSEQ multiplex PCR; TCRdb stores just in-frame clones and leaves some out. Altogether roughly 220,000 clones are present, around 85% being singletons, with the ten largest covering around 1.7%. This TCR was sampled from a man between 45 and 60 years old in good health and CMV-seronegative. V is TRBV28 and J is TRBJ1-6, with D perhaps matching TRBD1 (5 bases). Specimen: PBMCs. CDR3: CASSLVGGLSPLHF. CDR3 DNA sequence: TGTGCCAGCAGTTTAGTCGGGGGTCTTTCACCCCTCCACTTT.